This T cell receptor beta chain was found in a study of shared clonotypes between healthy human individuals. Study-wide context: CD8 memory received one plate per donor, CD8 naive two, CD4 memory three and CD4 naive three.

Naive CD8 cells comprised CD45RO-negative, CCR7-positively selected cells, excluding terminally differentiated effector memory CD45RA+ cells. Trimming took 4 bases from V and 3 from J, leaving 14 bases between them. Germline V gene lookup returns CDR1 SGDLS and CDR2 YYNGEE. CDR3 length: 15 amino acids. The table came from immunoSEQ multiplex PCR; TCRdb's copy has only in-frame clones and leaves some out. The sample carries fewer than 1 million clones, 90% to 97% recorded once. This TCR was sampled from a man younger than 45 in good health. This chain connects TRBV9 to TRBJ2-1; a weak D match, TRBD1 (5 bases). The source material was naive CD8+ T cells sorted from blood. This chain's CDR3 is CASSLDTTGYNEQFF. The DNA for the CDR3 is TGTGCCAGCAGCTTAGACACAACAGGCTACAATGAGCAGTTCTTC.